This is a list of T cell receptor beta chains from one sample in a study of patients and donors after allogeneic stem cell transplantation. TCRdb reprocessed the RT-PCR reads via MiXCR and lists one record per CDR3 protein. Among some 230,000 distinct CDR3 sequences, around 14% were seen once, and the ten largest hold around a tenth. Specimen: blood, either unsorted or a sorted T cell fraction (not recorded which). These receptors were collected from a human donor who was either an allogeneic HSCT recipient or a stem cell or donor lymphocyte infusion donor (not recorded which). It is not recorded whose cells these are; they may come from a transplant donor. The CDR3 runs from the conserved cysteine through the conserved F or W. The D gene is left open where the match is weak. Only part of the rows carry a size: once, few, many, or a class if the clone is expanded.

D gene,J gene,V gene,clone size,CDR3 protein,CDR3 DNA
NA,TRBJ1-2,TRBV12-3/TRBV12-4,few,CASSPYRRGGGGYGYTF,TGTGCCAGCAGTCCCTACCGGCGGGGGGGTGGAGGTTATGGCTACACCTTC
NA,TRBJ1-1,TRBV9,many,CASSYIGSRNTEAFF,TGTGCCAGCAGCTATATAGGGTCTAGGAACACTGAAGCTTTCTTT
NA,TRBJ2-5,TRBV21-1,NA,CASSKSRKETQYF,TGTGCCAGCAGCAAGTCCAGAAAAGAGACCCAGTACTTC
NA,TRBJ2-2,TRBV30,NA,CAWTQSGVGELFF,TGTGCCTGGACCCAGTCAGGCGTCGGGGAGCTGTTTTTT
TRBD2,TRBJ2-1,TRBV10-3,NA,CAIRTSGGYNEQFF,TGTGCCATCAGGACTAGCGGGGGCTACAATGAGCAGTTCTTC
NA,TRBJ1-1,TRBV3-1,NA,CASNRGRAEAFF,TGTGCCAGCAACCGAGGCAGAGCTGAAGCTTTCTTT
TRBD1,TRBJ2-5,TRBV5-1,few,CASSPGQGHQETQYF,TGCGCCAGCAGCCCGGGACAGGGACACCAAGAGACCCAGTACTTC
NA,TRBJ2-2,TRBV9,NA,CASSVVLNTGELFF,TGTGCCAGCAGCGTAGTGCTGAACACCGGGGAGCTGTTTTTT
TRBD2,TRBJ2-1,TRBV5-5,NA,CASSFGLAGYNEQFF,TGTGCCAGCAGCTTCGGGCTAGCGGGCTACAATGAGCAGTTCTTC
NA,TRBJ1-4,TRBV18,NA,CASSRDAGEKLFF,TGTGCCAGCTCACGAGACGCTGGTGAAAAACTGTTTTTT
NA,TRBJ2-5,TRBV14,NA,CASSQDLGGTQYF,TGTGCCAGCAGCCAAGATCTAGGGGGGACCCAGTACTTC
TRBD2,TRBJ2-2,TRBV11-1,many,CASRLRLAGRTGELFF,TGTGCCAGCAGACTCAGACTAGCGGGGCGTACCGGGGAGCTGTTTTTT
NA,TRBJ1-5,TRBV20-1,NA,CSARAQGHYSNQPQHF,TGCAGTGCTAGAGCCCAGGGCCACTATAGCAATCAGCCCCAGCATTTT
TRBD2,TRBJ2-7,TRBV7-9,NA,CASSGGGLSNEQYF,TGTGCCAGCAGCGGCGGGGGACTAAGTAACGAGCAGTACTTC
NA,TRBJ2-3,TRBV12-3/TRBV12-4,NA,CASTRYPYTDTQYF,TGTGCCAGCACACGCTACCCCTATACAGATACGCAGTATTTT
NA,TRBJ1-2,TRBV7-9,few,CASSSPAGEDYGYTF,TGTGCCAGCAGCTCCCCTGCCGGCGAAGACTATGGCTACACCTTC
TRBD1,TRBJ2-5,TRBV29-1,many,CSVASDRTGGTQYF,TGCAGCGTTGCCTCGGACAGGACCGGAGGGACCCAGTACTTC
TRBD1,TRBJ1-4,TRBV19,NA,CASQPGQATNEKLFF,TGTGCCTCACAGCCGGGACAGGCAACTAATGAAAAACTGTTTTTT
TRBD2,TRBJ2-2,TRBV5-1,few,CASSPHPLAGKTGELFF,TGCGCCAGCAGCCCACATCCACTAGCGGGGAAAACCGGGGAGCTGTTTTTT
NA,TRBJ2-7,TRBV5-1,NA,CASSHGIYEQYF,TGCGCCAGCAGCCACGGGATCTACGAGCAGTACTTC
TRBD2,TRBJ2-1,TRBV6-6,few,CASGAGVDNEQFF,TGTGCCAGCGGGGCGGGAGTAGACAATGAGCAGTTCTTC
NA,TRBJ2-2,TRBV3-1,few,CASSQEGFNTGELFF,TGTGCCAGCAGCCAAGAAGGGTTCAACACCGGGGAGCTGTTTTTT
TRBD2,TRBJ2-1,TRBV7-2,few,CASSLAASGGRNEQFF,TGTGCCAGCAGCTTAGCGGCTAGCGGGGGTAGGAATGAGCAGTTCTTC
NA,TRBJ1-6,TRBV20-1,NA,CSARAQGVGNSPLHF,TGCAGTGCTAGAGCGCAGGGAGTAGGAAATTCACCCCTCCACTTT
NA,TRBJ1-1,TRBV5-6,few,CASSSAPRGVPEAFF,TGTGCCAGCAGCTCCGCGCCTAGGGGGGTACCTGAAGCTTTCTTT
NA,TRBJ2-3,TRBV28,few,CASRTDGKSTDTQYF,TGTGCCAGCAGAACGGACGGGAAAAGCACAGATACGCAGTATTTT
TRBD1,TRBJ1-1,TRBV9,NA,CASSAWTGMNTEAFF,TGTGCCAGCAGCGCTTGGACAGGGATGAACACTGAAGCTTTCTTT
NA,TRBJ1-4,TRBV19,NA,CASSRRGSNEKLFF,TGTGCCAGTAGCCGCAGGGGTTCTAATGAAAAACTGTTTTTT
NA,TRBJ2-1,TRBV4-1,once,CASRRNRGLANHFYNEQFF,TGCGCCAGCAGAAGGAATCGGGGTCTAGCGAACCACTTCTACAATGAGCAGTTCTTC
NA,TRBJ2-7,TRBV7-8,many,CASSLGRFEQYF,TGTGCCAGCAGCTTAGGGAGGTTCGAGCAGTACTTC
NA,TRBJ2-7,TRBV30,few,CAWSGGPMDEQYF,TGTGCCTGGAGTGGGGGGCCTATGGACGAGCAGTACTTC
NA,TRBJ2-3,TRBV7-9,NA,CASSLHRTSTDTQYF,TGTGCCAGCAGCTTGCACCGAACGAGCACAGATACGCAGTATTTT
NA,TRBJ1-6,TRBV25-1,few,CASSAANSPLHF,TGTGCCAGCAGTGCGGCGAATTCACCCCTCCACTTT
NA,TRBJ1-1,TRBV29-1,many,CSAQTMNTEAFF,TGCAGCGCCCAGACGATGAACACTGAAGCTTTCTTT
TRBD1,TRBJ2-5,TRBV7-9,NA,CASSWDRGTQTQYF,TGTGCCAGCAGCTGGGACAGGGGGACACAGACCCAGTACTTC
NA,TRBJ1-2,TRBV12-3/TRBV12-4,many,CASSSRRGYGYTF,TGTGCCAGCAGTTCAAGGAGGGGCTATGGCTACACCTTC
TRBD2,TRBJ2-7,TRBV30,NA,CAWSDWGGSVSEQYF,TGTGCCTGGAGTGACTGGGGCGGGAGTGTCTCCGAGCAGTACTTC
NA,TRBJ1-1,TRBV10-3,few,CAISEEGREAFF,TGTGCCATCAGTGAGGAAGGCAGAGAAGCTTTCTTT
NA,TRBJ2-1,TRBV20-1,NA,CSARGTAMSQFF,TGCAGTGCTAGAGGGACGGCTATGTCGCAGTTCTTC
NA,TRBJ1-2,TRBV29-1,few,CSVEDRQSDGYTF,TGCAGCGTTGAAGATCGACAATCAGATGGCTACACCTTC
NA,TRBJ2-7,TRBV5-4,few,CASSSQDSYEQYF,TGTGCCAGCAGCTCCCAGGATTCCTACGAGCAGTACTTC
TRBD1,TRBJ2-7,TRBV20-1,NA,CSAQAGTDYEQYF,TGCAGTGCCCAGGCCGGGACAGACTACGAGCAGTACTTC
TRBD1,TRBJ1-1,TRBV18,NA,CASSPLGQAYFGAEAFF,TGTGCCAGCTCACCTCTGGGACAGGCCTACTTTGGAGCTGAAGCTTTCTTT
TRBD1,TRBJ1-1,TRBV20-1,NA,CSARGQGQTNTEAFF,TGCAGTGCTAGGGGACAGGGTCAAACGAACACTGAAGCTTTCTTT
NA,TRBJ1-3,TRBV20-1,many,CSKKGGSGNTIYF,TGCAGCAAAAAAGGGGGCTCTGGAAACACCATATATTTT
TRBD1,TRBJ1-1,TRBV5-6,many,CASGQGRRYTEAFF,TGTGCCAGCGGACAGGGGCGGCGGTACACTGAAGCTTTCTTT
NA,TRBJ2-3,TRBV7-9,NA,CASSLLRDTYTDTQYF,TGTGCCAGCAGCTTACTACGGGACACCTACACAGATACGCAGTATTTT
TRBD2,TRBJ2-3,TRBV11-2,few,CASSLDGGGTDTQYF,TGTGCCAGCAGCTTAGATGGGGGGGGCACAGATACGCAGTATTTT
NA,TRBJ2-7,TRBV10-3,NA,CAISESGPRYEQYF,TGTGCCATCAGTGAGTCAGGCCCGCGCTACGAGCAGTACTTC
TRBD1,TRBJ1-2,TRBV20-1,many,CSAGRTGTNYGYTF,TGCAGTGCTGGACGGACAGGGACTAACTATGGCTACACCTTC